These 9 T cell receptor beta chains originate from one sample sequenced in a study of blood T cell repertoires in COVID-19. The repertoire was sequenced with immunoSEQ multiplex PCR; TCRdb's copy has only in-frame clones and lacks some. In the table there are 100,000 or so clones, more than 85% of which are singletons. Source material: peripheral blood. The receptors derive from a man aged 18 to 29 with acute or convalescent COVID-19.

The rearrangement joins TRBV19 to TRBJ1-1; TRBD1 is a possible D gene (6 bases). CDR3 length: 14 residues. V lost 4 bases and J lost 4, with 13 bases in between. Germline-derived CDR1 and CDR2 are LNHDA and SQIVND (reference sequence). The CDR3 is CASSTSGTTTEAFF. The CDR3 DNA reads TGTGCCAGTAGTACATCCGGGACAACCACTGAAGCTTTCTTT.

This clone has only one observation. The rearrangement uses TRBV19 and TRBJ2-7; weak D call: TRBD1 (6 bases). CDR1 is LNHDA and CDR2 is SQIVND in the germline V gene (reference sequence). This CDR3 is built from 15 residues. Trimming stripped 3 bases from V and 2 bases from J, with 14 bases between. The CDR3 DNA follows: TGTGCCAGTAGTATTAGTGGGACACTTACCTACGAGCAGTACTTC. The encoded protein is CASSISGTLTYEQYF.

The CDR3: CASSPTGGDSPLHF. For the CDR3, the DNA is TGTGCCAGCAGTCCGACGGGGGGTGATTCACCCCTCCACTTT. The chain links TRBV25-1 to TRBJ1-6, with a weak D call TRBD1 (5 bases). CDR3 length equals 14 residues. CDR1 is MGHDK and CDR2 is SYGVNS in the germline V gene. Trimming took off 5 bases at V and 8 bases at J, with 13 bases between the two ends.

The CDR3 protein is CAWSVQDFGYPRTEQYF. The CDR3 bases are TGTGCCTGGAGTGTACAAGATTTCGGGTACCCTCGTACCGAGCAGTACTTC. This chain links TRBV30 with TRBJ2-7; D ambiguous. CDR1 and CDR2 from the germline V gene are GTSNPN and SVGIG (reference sequence). Trimming shortened V by 0 bases and J by 6 bases, and 24 bases separated the two germline ends. The CDR3 runs 17 residues.

The chain couples TRBV29-1 to TRBJ2-1; unclear D gene. V was clipped by 4 bases and J by 3 bases, with 10 bases between them. The V gene's germline CDR1 is SQVTM and CDR2 ANQGSEA. The CDR3 is made up of 13 amino acids. Here the CDR3 reads CSVGGNLYNEQFF. In DNA form, the CDR3 reads TGCAGCGTTGGAGGAAATCTCTACAATGAGCAGTTCTTC.

J is TRBJ1-3 and V is TRBV19; the D gene is possibly TRBD1 (5 bases). This CDR3 comprises 14 residues. V shed 5 bases and J shed 1 base, with 9 bases lying between them. CDR1 LNHDA and CDR2 SQIVND come from the germline V gene (reference sequence). The CDR3 region has the DNA TGTGCCAGTAGTGCGGGACTTTCTGGAAACACCATATATTTT. Its protein is CASSAGLSGNTIYF.

The rearrangement links TRBV12-3 or TRBV12-4 to TRBJ1-2, with D possibly being TRBD1 (5 bases). V was pared by 1 base and J by 8 bases, with 5 bases between. CDR3 length: 11 amino acids. CDR3 region: CASSLEGGYTF. The CDR3 bases are TGTGCCAGCAGTTTAGAGGGGGGCTACACCTTC.

The chain recombines TRBV29-1 with TRBJ2-6; TRBD2 might be the D (7 bases). V lost 5 bases, J lost 3 bases, and 20 bases lay in between. There are 17 residues in the CDR3. Germline V CDR1 and CDR2: SQVTM, ANQGSEA. DNA for the CDR3: TGCAGCGTTCGTGGGTCCCGGGGGGCACGTGGGGCCAACGTCCTGACTTTC. This translates into CSVRGSRGARGANVLTF.

V usage is TRBV5-4 and J usage is TRBJ1-4, with unresolved D. Trimming removed 4 bases at V and 8 bases at J, with 15 bases between. This CDR3 contains 14 residues. Looked up from germline, CDR1 is SGHNT and CDR2 is YYREEE (reference sequence). CDR3 residues: CASSPFRSGEKLFF. The CDR3 DNA reads TGTGCCAGCAGCCCCTTCAGGTCGGGGGAAAAACTGTTTTTT.